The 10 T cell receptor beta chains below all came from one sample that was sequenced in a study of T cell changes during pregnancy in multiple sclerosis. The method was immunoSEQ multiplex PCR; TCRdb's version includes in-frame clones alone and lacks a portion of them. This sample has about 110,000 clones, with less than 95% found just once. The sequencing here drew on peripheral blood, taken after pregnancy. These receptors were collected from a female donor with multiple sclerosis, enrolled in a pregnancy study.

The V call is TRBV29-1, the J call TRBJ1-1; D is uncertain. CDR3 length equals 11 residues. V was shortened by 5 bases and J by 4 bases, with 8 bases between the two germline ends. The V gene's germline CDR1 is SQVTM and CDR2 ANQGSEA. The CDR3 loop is CSVFGGTEAFF. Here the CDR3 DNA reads TGCAGCGTTTTCGGCGGCACTGAAGCTTTCTTT.

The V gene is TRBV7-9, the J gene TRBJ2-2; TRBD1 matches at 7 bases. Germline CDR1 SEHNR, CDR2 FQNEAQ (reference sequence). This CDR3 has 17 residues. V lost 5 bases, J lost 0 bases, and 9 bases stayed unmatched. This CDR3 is CASSVVAGTANTGELFF. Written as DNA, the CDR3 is TGTGCCAGCAGCGTCGTGGCCGGGACAGCGAACACCGGGGAGCTGTTTTTT.

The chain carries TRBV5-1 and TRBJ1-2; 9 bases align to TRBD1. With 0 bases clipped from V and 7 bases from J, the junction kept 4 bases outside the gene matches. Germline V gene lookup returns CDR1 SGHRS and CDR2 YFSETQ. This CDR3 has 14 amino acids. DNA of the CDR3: TGCGCCAGCAGCTTGGCTGAGGACAGGGGTGGCTACACCTTC. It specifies CASSLAEDRGGYTF.

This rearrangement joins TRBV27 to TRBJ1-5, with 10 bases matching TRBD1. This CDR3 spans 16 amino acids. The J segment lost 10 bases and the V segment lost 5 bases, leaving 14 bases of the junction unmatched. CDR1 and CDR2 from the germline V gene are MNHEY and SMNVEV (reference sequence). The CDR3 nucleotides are TGTGCCAGCAGTGAAAGGTGGACCGGGACAGGGGTTCCCCAGCATTTT. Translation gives CASSERWTGTGVPQHF.

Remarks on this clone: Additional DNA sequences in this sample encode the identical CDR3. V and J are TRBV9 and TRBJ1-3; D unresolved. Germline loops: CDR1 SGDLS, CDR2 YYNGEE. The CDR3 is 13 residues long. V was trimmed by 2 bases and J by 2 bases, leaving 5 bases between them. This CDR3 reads CASSVATGNTIYF. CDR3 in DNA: TGTGCCAGCAGCGTCGCGACTGGAAACACCATATATTTT. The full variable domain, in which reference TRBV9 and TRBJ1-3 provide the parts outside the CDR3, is DSGVTQTPKHLITATGQRVTLRCSPRSGDLSVYWYQQSLDQGLQFLIQYYNGEERAKGNILERFSAQQFPDLHSELNLSSLELGDSALYFCASSVATGNTIYFGEGSWLTVV.

CDR3 bases: TGTGCCAGCAGCCAAGCTAGCGGGACGGCCTACGAGCAGTACTTC. Translating it yields CASSQASGTAYEQYF. The chain has TRBV4-2 and TRBJ2-7; 9 bases are a match to TRBD2. This CDR3 is 15 amino acids long. Germline lookup yields CDR1 LGHNA and CDR2 YNFKEQ. J gave up 2 bases and V 1 base, and 3 bases lay outside the gene matches.

This CDR3 is CATSRVSPGQGLDIQYF. CDR3 in DNA: TGTGCCACCAGCAGAGTATCGCCGGGACAGGGTTTGGACATTCAGTACTTC. The chain couples TRBV15 to TRBJ2-4; 9 positions agree with TRBD1. Germline V gives CDR1 LNHNV, CDR2 YYDKDF (reference sequence). This CDR3 has 17 amino acids. V dropped 1 base and J dropped 8; count of bases not matched to a gene: 12.

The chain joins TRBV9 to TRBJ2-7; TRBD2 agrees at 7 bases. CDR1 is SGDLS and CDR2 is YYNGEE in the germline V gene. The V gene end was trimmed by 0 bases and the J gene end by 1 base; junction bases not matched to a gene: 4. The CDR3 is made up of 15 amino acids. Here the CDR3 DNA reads TGTGCCAGCAGCGTAGGGTGGGGGGGATCCTACGAGCAGTACTTC. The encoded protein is CASSVGWGGSYEQYF.

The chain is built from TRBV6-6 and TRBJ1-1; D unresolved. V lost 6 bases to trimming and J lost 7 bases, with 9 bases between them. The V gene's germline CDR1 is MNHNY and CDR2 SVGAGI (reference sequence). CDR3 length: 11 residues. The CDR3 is CASSFDFEAFF. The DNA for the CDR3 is TGTGCCAGCAGCTTTGACTTTGAAGCTTTCTTT.

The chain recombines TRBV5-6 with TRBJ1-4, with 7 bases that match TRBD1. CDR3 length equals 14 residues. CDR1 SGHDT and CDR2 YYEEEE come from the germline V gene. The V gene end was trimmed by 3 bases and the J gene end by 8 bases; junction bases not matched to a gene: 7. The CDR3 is CASSSGQPDEKLFF. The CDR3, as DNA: TGTGCCAGCAGCTCGGGACAGCCCGACGAAAAACTGTTTTTT.